Only a few counts were recorded for the clone carrying this T cell receptor beta chain. Its antigen remains unidentified. This sample was included in a study of glioma-infiltrating T cells. Germline V CDR1 and CDR2: LNHDA, SQIVND (reference sequence). The CDR3 is 14 amino acids. Trimming took off 3 bases at V and 2 bases at J, with 8 bases between the two ends. Points from the study as a whole: Gliomas, especially low-grade, showed above-expected tissue-blood divergence; non-neoplastic patients showed below. Only very few CDR3 sequences appeared in both tissue and blood.

The iRepertoire nested amplicon-rescue multiplex PCR amplified TCR alpha and beta CDR3s from RNA. TCRdb redid the calling of the multiplex PCR reads with MiXCR, one entry per CDR3 protein. This table has approximately 12,000 distinct CDR3 sequences, about 30% appearing once. This chain uses TRBV19 with TRBJ1-5; possible D gene TRBD1, 5 bases. The source material was glioma tissue, nonneoplastic brain tissue, or PBMCs (not recorded which). The clonotype was recovered from a human donor with low-grade glioma or glioblastoma, undergoing nonglioma brain surgery, or in good health (not recorded which). The CDR3 spells CASSIVQGNQPQHF. The CDR3 DNA reads as TGTGCCAGTAGTATCGTACAGGGCAATCAGCCCCAGCATTTT.